These 27 T cell receptor beta chains were all obtained from the same sample, sequenced in a study of T-cell memory formation after mild COVID-19. Each CDR3 protein gets one entry after TCRdb re-called the 5' RACE reads with MiXCR. This repertoire shows about 290,000 distinct CDR3 sequences, about a sixth found once; its top ten account for roughly 22%. Sample: PBMCs or a T cell subset sorted from them (not recorded which). The receptor source for this set is a man aged 18 to 35 who had mild COVID-19 (a few samples of this study predate the infection). Cell type and time point are not known.

This clonotype was seen a handful of times. V and J are TRBV25-1 and TRBJ1-1; possible D gene TRBD1, 5 bases. Germline CDR1 reads MGHDK; CDR2 reads SYGVNS. This CDR3 has 14 amino acids. The V end was cut by 5 bases, the J end by 1 base, with 11 bases between. CDR3 sequence reads: CASSSRQKNTEAFF. The CDR3 nucleotides read TGTGCCAGCAGTTCCCGACAGAAGAACACTGAAGCTTTCTTT. Based on the CDR3 plus reference TRBV25-1 and TRBJ1-1, the full variable domain is EADIYQTPRYLVIGTGKKITLECSQTMGHDKMYWYQQDPGMELHLIHYSYGVNSTEKGDLSSESTVSRIRTEHFPLTLESARPSHTSQYLCASSSRQKNTEAFFGQGTRLTVV.

This clonotype was found a few times. The chain couples TRBV27 to TRBJ1-1; tentative D call: TRBD1 (5 bases). The germline V gene has CDR1 MNHEY and CDR2 SMNVEV (reference sequence). This CDR3 contains 14 residues. V was trimmed by 6 bases and J by 1 base, leaving 12 bases between them. CDR3 bases: TGTGCCAGCAGGGACACCATGGCGAACACTGAAGCTTTCTTT. Encoded protein: CASRDTMANTEAFF.

The chain recombines TRBV20-1 with TRBJ2-5, with a weak D call TRBD2 (6 bases). In germline, CDR1 is DFQATT, CDR2 SNEGSKA (reference sequence). CDR3 length: 14 residues. Trimming shortened V by 3 bases and J by 4 bases, and 15 bases separated the two germline ends. The CDR3 spells CSASGLEGGETQYF. CDR3 sequence (DNA): TGCAGTGCTAGTGGGCTGGAGGGCGGAGAGACCCAGTACTTC.

This clonotype has just a few counts. V and J are TRBV6-4 and TRBJ2-3, with D perhaps matching TRBD1 (6 bases). The CDR3 spans 15 residues. CDR1 and CDR2 from the germline V gene are MRHNA and SNTAGT. Between the trimmed V and J ends, which lost 0 bases and 4 bases, there was a span of 11 bases. In nucleotides, the CDR3 is TGTGCCAGCAGTGACTCCCTGGGGGCGGCAGATACGCAGTATTTT. Translation: CASSDSLGAADTQYF.

The chain links TRBV25-1 to TRBJ2-2; TRBD2 aligns across 11 bases. The CDR3 contains 16 residues. Germline V gene sequence: CDR1 MGHDK, CDR2 SYGVNS. V dropped 3 bases and J dropped 3; count of bases not matched to a gene: 3. In DNA form, the CDR3 reads TGTGCCAGCAGTGACGGACTAGCGGGCCACACCGGGGAGCTGTTTTTT. Translating gives CASSDGLAGHTGELFF.

This clonotype was observed many times. V gene TRBV4-2 combines with J gene TRBJ2-1, with 9 nucleotides matching TRBD2. This CDR3 is built from 14 residues. V gave up 5 bases and J gave up 5 bases; unmatched junction bases: 4. Germline V gene data show CDR1 as LGHNA and CDR2 as YNFKEQ. Here the CDR3 reads CASSAGLAHNEQFF. The CDR3 nucleotides read TGTGCCAGCAGCGCTGGACTAGCGCACAATGAGCAGTTCTTC.

The chain is built from TRBV10-3 and TRBJ2-7; 7 bases are a match to TRBD1. Germline loops: CDR1 ENHRY, CDR2 SYGVKD. Trimming removed 3 bases from V and 3 bases from J; junction bases left unmatched: 2. The CDR3 contains 13 residues. CDR3 loop: CAISDSGGYEQYF. CDR3 DNA sequence: TGTGCCATCAGTGACTCAGGGGGCTACGAGCAGTACTTC.

As DNA, the CDR3 is TGTGCCAGCAGCCAAGGCTGGATAGAAGAGACCCAGTACTTC. It translates to CASSQGWIEETQYF. The rearrangement links TRBV14 to TRBJ2-5; D gene uncertain. CDR3 size: 14 residues. V gave up 1 base and J gave up 3 bases, with 9 bases separating them. Germline CDR1 reads SGHDN; CDR2 reads FVKESK.

The chain couples TRBV7-8 to TRBJ1-5; maybe TRBD1 (5 bases). Trimming removed 2 bases at V and 11 bases at J, with 13 bases between. From germline, CDR1 is SGHVS and CDR2 FQNEAQ. The CDR3 has 13 residues. CDR3 amino acids: CASSLSPGGAQHF. The CDR3 nucleotides are TGTGCCAGCAGCTTATCCCCTGGGGGGGCCCAGCATTTT.

V and J are TRBV24-1 and TRBJ1-2; no reliable D call. The V end lost 7 bases, the J end lost 4 bases, and 9 bases lay between the germline ends. This CDR3 spans 12 amino acids. Per the germline V gene, CDR1 is KGHDR and CDR2 is SFDVKD. The CDR3 coding sequence is TGTGCCACCAGACCCCCTGGCTATGGCTACACCTTC. It is translated as CATRPPGYGYTF.

This clonotype showed up just a few times. V and J are TRBV7-2 and TRBJ2-7, with D perhaps matching TRBD1 (8 bases). V was cut by 7 bases and J by 0 bases, with 16 bases left in between. The CDR3 is 15 amino acids. Looked up from germline, CDR1 is SGHTA and CDR2 is FQGNSA. The CDR3 here is CASNKRDRHSYEQYV. DNA of the CDR3: TGTGCCAGCAACAAGCGGGACAGGCACTCCTACGAGCAGTACGTC.

This clonotype occurred many times. This chain links TRBV28 with TRBJ2-5; tentatively, D is TRBD1 or TRBD2 (5 bases each). This CDR3 region has 13 residues. Germline loops: CDR1 MDHEN, CDR2 SYDVKM. Trimming left V 2 bases short and J 9 bases short, with 13 bases between. DNA of the CDR3: TGTGCCAGCAGTTTAGGGACGGCGAGCCCCCAGTACTTC. Its translation: CASSLGTASPQYF.

The rearrangement links TRBV9 to TRBJ2-6, with D tentatively TRBD1 or TRBD2 (5 bases each). Trimming pared 0 bases from V and 2 bases from J, leaving 9 bases between. The CDR3 loop spans 16 amino acids. CDR1 SGDLS and CDR2 YYNGEE come from the germline V gene. This CDR3 is CASSVEVGAGANVLTF. As DNA, the CDR3 is TGTGCCAGCAGCGTAGAAGTGGGGGCTGGGGCCAACGTCCTGACTTTC.

This chain links TRBV20-1 with TRBJ1-3, with D unclear. CDR1 DFQATT and CDR2 SNEGSKA come from the germline V gene (reference sequence). This CDR3 contains 14 residues. The V end lost 0 bases, the J end lost 3 bases, and 9 bases lay between the germline ends. The CDR3 nucleotides read TGCAGTGCTAGAGATGATGGAGGTGGAAACACCATATATTTT. It codes for CSARDDGGGNTIYF.

The rearrangement joins TRBV5-1 to TRBJ2-5; 7 nucleotides line up with TRBD2. Looked up from germline, CDR1 is SGHRS and CDR2 is YFSETQ. The trim removed 5 bases at V and 1 base at J, leaving 5 bases unmatched. This CDR3 comprises 14 residues. The CDR3 region is CASRRGESQETQYF. The CDR3 nucleotides are TGCGCCAGCAGACGGGGGGAATCCCAAGAGACCCAGTACTTC.

This clonotype has just a few counts. The chain uses TRBV7-2 and TRBJ2-1, with 8 nucleotides matching TRBD2. V lost 5 bases, J lost 0 bases, and 6 bases stayed unmatched. CDR3 length: 16 residues. Germline loops: CDR1 SGHTA, CDR2 FQGNSA. The DNA of the CDR3 is TGTGCCAGCAGCCGAGGCGGGGGGAGCTCCTACAATGAGCAGTTCTTC. This codes for CASSRGGGSSYNEQFF.

This clonotype was picked up a small number of times. The chain carries TRBV7-9 and TRBJ1-4, with D possibly being TRBD1 (6 bases). From germline, CDR1 is SEHNR and CDR2 FQNEAQ (reference sequence). V lost 4 bases and J 8 bases, leaving 14 bases between the germline ends. CDR3 length: 14 amino acids. This CDR3 is CASSSQGGGEKLFF. DNA of the CDR3: TGTGCCAGCAGCTCACAGGGAGGTGGAGAAAAACTGTTTTTT.

This clonotype was counted a few times. The rearrangement links TRBV7-2 to TRBJ1-6; tentatively, D is TRBD1 (5 bases). Trimming pared 3 bases from V and 9 bases from J, leaving 12 bases between. Looked up from germline, CDR1 is SGHTA and CDR2 is FQGNSA. The CDR3 runs to 14 residues. CDR3 nucleotide sequence: TGTGCCAGCAGCTTCCAAGGGGACGGTTCACCCCTCCACTTT. Translation: CASSFQGDGSPLHF.

V and J are TRBV5-1 and TRBJ1-2; no clear D gene. Germline V lookup: CDR1 SGHRS, CDR2 YFSETQ. CDR3 size: 14 residues. The V end lost 0 bases, the J end lost 7 bases, and 13 bases lay between the germline ends. The CDR3 sequence: CASSLEHKATGYTF. In DNA, the CDR3 is TGCGCCAGCAGCTTGGAGCACAAAGCGACTGGCTACACCTTC.

The V gene is TRBV11-2, the J gene TRBJ2-7; TRBD2 matches at 9 bases. V was pared by 1 base and J by 4 bases, with 5 bases of the junction left unmatched. The CDR3 covers 15 residues. In germline, CDR1 is SGHAT, CDR2 FQNNGV. The CDR3 loop is CASSLAASGAYEQYF. CDR3 coding DNA: TGTGCCAGCAGCTTAGCGGCTAGCGGGGCGTACGAGCAGTACTTC. The entire variable domain, with the rest obtained from reference TRBV11-2 and TRBJ2-7, is as follows: EAGVAQSPRYKIIEKRQSVAFWCNPISGHATLYWYQQILGQGPKLLIQFQNNGVVDDSQLPKDRFSAERLKGVDSTLKIQPAKLEDSAVYLCASSLAASGAYEQYFGPGTRLTVT.

This clonotype was counted between two and nine times. CDR3 region: CASSRTPGTQYF. DNA of the CDR3: TGTGCCAGCAGTAGGACTCCGGGGACCCAGTACTTC. The V call is TRBV6-2 or TRBV6-3, the J call TRBJ2-5; perhaps TRBD2 as D (5 bases). The V end lost 5 bases, the J end lost 7 bases, and 11 bases lay between the germline ends. The CDR3 consists of 12 residues. The germline gives CDR1 MNHEY, CDR2 SVGEGT.

This clonotype was seen a few times. The CDR3: CASRSGGDEQFF. The CDR3 DNA reads as TGTGCCAGCAGGTCCGGGGGGGATGAGCAGTTCTTC. The V gene is TRBV12-3 or TRBV12-4, the J gene TRBJ2-1, with 8 bases identical to TRBD2. There are 12 residues in the CDR3. After removal of 6 bases from V and 8 bases from J, the junction contained 3 bases not matched to a gene.

This clonotype was picked up a small number of times. The chain joins TRBV5-8 to TRBJ2-7, with D hard to call. This CDR3 is 14 amino acids long. Germline V lookup: CDR1 SGHTS, CDR2 YDEGEE. The V end was cut by 7 bases, the J end by 0 bases, with 14 bases between. The CDR3 sequence: CASFKGTFSYEQYV. For the CDR3, the DNA is TGTGCCAGCTTTAAGGGAACGTTCTCCTACGAGCAGTACGTC.

As concerns this clonotype: Its ends do not fully match the called genes, so a read error is possible. V is TRBV12-5 and J is TRBJ2-3; D is possibly TRBD1 or TRBD2 (5 bases each). The CDR3 covers 13 residues. The germline V gene has CDR1 LGHNT and CDR2 FRNRAP. CDR3 nucleotide sequence: TGTGCTAGTGGGTTGGGGGTTTCAGATACGCAGTATTTT. Translated, it gives CASGLGVSDTQYF.

This clonotype was counted a few times. The chain recombines TRBV7-2 with TRBJ1-6, with a possible D match to TRBD1 (6 bases). The CDR3 totals 15 residues. Trimming stripped 3 bases from V and 7 bases from J, with 13 bases between. Germline V gene sequence: CDR1 SGHTA, CDR2 FQGNSA. The CDR3 reads CASSFWRQGNSPLHF. CDR3 coding DNA: TGTGCCAGCAGCTTCTGGCGGCAGGGGAATTCACCCCTCCACTTT.

The chain combines TRBV6-5 with TRBJ2-5, with D uncertain. Between the trimmed V and J ends, which lost 0 bases and 2 bases, there was a span of 7 bases. CDR3 size: 14 residues. CDR1 is MNHEY and CDR2 is SVGAGI in the germline V gene. CDR3 in amino acids: CASSYSVGQETQYF. The CDR3 nucleotides are TGTGCCAGCAGTTACTCAGTGGGGCAAGAGACCCAGTACTTC.

This clonotype appeared a few times. The rearrangement links TRBV12-3 or TRBV12-4 to TRBJ1-1, with a weak D call TRBD1 (5 bases). The CDR3 extends over 14 amino acids. V was cut by 6 bases and J by 4 bases, with 15 bases left in between. For the CDR3, the DNA is TGTGCCAGCAGCCAGGGTGGGAGAGGCACTGAAGCTTTCTTT. This sequence encodes CASSQGGRGTEAFF.